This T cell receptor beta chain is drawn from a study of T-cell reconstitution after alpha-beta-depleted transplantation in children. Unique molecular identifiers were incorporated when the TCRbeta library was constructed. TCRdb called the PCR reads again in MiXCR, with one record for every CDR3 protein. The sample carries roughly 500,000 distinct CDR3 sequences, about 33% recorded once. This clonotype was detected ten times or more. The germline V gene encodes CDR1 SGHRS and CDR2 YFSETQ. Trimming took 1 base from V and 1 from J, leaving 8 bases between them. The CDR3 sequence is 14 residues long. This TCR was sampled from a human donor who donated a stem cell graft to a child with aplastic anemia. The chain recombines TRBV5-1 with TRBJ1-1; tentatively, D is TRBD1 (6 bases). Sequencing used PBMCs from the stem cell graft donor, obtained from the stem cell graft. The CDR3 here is CASSLQGTNTEAFF. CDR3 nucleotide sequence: TGCGCCAGCAGCTTGCAGGGGACGAACACTGAAGCTTTCTTT. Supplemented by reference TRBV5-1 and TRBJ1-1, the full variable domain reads KAGVTQTPRYLIKTRGQQVTLSCSPISGHRSVSWYQQTPGQGLQFLFEYFSETQRNKGNFPGRFSGRQFSNSRSEMNVSTLELGDSALYLCASSLQGTNTEAFFGQGTRLTVV.